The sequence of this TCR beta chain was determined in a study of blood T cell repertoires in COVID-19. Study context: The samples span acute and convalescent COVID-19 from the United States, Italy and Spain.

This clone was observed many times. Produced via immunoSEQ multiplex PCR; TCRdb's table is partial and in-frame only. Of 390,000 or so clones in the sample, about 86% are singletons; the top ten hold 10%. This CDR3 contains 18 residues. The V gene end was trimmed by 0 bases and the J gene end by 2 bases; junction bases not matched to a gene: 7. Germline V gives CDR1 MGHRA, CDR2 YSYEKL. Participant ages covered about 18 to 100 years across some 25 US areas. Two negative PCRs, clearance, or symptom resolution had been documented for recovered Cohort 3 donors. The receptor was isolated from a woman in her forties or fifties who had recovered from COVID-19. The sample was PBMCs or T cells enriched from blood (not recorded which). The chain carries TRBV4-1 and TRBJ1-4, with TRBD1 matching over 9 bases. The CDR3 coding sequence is TGCGCCAGCAGCCAAGATGGGGGGACAGGGAGTACTAATGAAAAACTGTTTTTT. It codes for CASSQDGGTGSTNEKLFF.